The clone carrying this T cell receptor (beta chain) was counted a single time. Its antigen remains unknown. With 5 bases clipped from V and 1 base from J, the junction kept 4 bases outside the gene matches. The CDR3 loop spans 14 amino acids. Germline V gives CDR1 SGHTA, CDR2 FQGNSA. The data derive from a study of cytomegalovirus exposure and HLA in healthy donors. Study-level results: One variant, a missense change in DCLRE1C, was linked in a later analysis to TCR beta V- and J-gene trimming. Later work found that TCR association rates differed between HLA loci; DRB1 had the most and HLA-C the fewest.

The PCR was carried out with 60 Vbeta primers and 13 Jbeta primers. Authors' analysis steps: Some 80 million unique TCR beta chains, 9 million to 11 million shared, were counted in a later analysis. Produced via immunoSEQ multiplex PCR; TCRdb's table is partial and in-frame only. V and J calls and clone size are copied from that table; D and trimming were computed from the DNA. The table includes about 170,000 clones, around four fifths detected once. The clonotype originates from a woman aged 30 to 39 in good health and CMV-seropositive. The chain couples TRBV7-2 to TRBJ2-7; 8 bases fit TRBD1. Sequenced material: PBMCs. The CDR3 sequence is CASSPGQASYEQYF. In DNA, the CDR3 is TGTGCCAGCAGCCCGGGACAGGCTTCCTACGAGCAGTACTTC.